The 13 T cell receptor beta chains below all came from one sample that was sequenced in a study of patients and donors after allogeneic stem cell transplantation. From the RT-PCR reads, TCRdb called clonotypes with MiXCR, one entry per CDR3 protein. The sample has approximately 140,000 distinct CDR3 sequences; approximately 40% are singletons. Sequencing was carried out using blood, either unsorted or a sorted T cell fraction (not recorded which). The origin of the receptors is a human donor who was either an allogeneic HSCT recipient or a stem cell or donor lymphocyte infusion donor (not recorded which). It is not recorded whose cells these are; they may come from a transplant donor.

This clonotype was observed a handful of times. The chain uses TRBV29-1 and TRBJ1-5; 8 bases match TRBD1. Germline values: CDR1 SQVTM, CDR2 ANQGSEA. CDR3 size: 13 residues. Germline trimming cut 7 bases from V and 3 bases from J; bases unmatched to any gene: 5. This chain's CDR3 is CSAGQGLNQPQHF. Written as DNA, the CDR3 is TGCAGCGCCGGACAGGGACTCAATCAGCCCCAGCATTTT.

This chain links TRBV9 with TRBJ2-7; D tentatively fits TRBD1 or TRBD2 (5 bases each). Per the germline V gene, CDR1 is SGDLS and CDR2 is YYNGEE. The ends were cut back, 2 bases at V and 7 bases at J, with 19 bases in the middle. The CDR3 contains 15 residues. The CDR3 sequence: CASSVSRDPSMEQYF. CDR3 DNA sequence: TGTGCCAGCAGCGTCTCCCGGGACCCGTCAATGGAGCAGTACTTC.

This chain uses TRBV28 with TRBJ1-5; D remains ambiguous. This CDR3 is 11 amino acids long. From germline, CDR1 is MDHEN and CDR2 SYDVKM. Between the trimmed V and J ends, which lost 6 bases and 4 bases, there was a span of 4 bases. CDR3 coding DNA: TGTGCCAGCAGCCTTAATCAGCCCCAGCATTTT. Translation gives CASSLNQPQHF.

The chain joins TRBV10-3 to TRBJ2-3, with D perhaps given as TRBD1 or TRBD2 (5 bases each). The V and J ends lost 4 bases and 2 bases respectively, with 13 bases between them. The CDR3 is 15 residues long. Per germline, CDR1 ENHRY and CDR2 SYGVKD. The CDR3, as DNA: TGTGCCATCAGTGGGACACGCGGGTTCACAGATACGCAGTATTTT. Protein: CAISGTRGFTDTQYF.

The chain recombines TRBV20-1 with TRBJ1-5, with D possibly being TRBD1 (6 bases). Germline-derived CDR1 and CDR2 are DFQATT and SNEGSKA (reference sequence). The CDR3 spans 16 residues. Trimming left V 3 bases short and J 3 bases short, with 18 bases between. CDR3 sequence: CSASKGGNRDNQPQHF. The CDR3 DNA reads TGCAGTGCTAGTAAGGGGGGAAACAGGGACAATCAGCCCCAGCATTTT.

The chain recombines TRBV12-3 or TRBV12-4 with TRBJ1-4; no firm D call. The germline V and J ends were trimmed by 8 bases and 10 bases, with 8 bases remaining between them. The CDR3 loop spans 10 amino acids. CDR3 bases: TGTGCCAGCGGAGCAGTAAAACTGTTTTTT. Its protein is CASGAVKLFF.

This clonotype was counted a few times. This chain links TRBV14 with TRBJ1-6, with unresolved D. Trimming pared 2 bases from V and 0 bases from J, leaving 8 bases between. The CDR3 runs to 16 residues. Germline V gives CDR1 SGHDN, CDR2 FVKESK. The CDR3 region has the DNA TGTGCCAGCAGCCAATACGGTAGCTCCTATAATTCACCCCTCCACTTT. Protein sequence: CASSQYGSSYNSPLHF.

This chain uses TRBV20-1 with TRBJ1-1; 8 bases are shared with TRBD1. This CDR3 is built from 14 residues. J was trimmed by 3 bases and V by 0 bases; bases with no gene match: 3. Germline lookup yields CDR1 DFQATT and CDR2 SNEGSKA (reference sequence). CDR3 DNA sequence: TGCAGTGCTAGAGATACAGGGGGTTACACTGAAGCTTTCTTT. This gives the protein CSARDTGGYTEAFF.

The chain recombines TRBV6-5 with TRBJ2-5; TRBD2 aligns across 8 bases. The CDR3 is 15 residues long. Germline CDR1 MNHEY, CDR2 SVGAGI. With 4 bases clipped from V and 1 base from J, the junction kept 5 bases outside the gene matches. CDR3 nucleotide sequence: TGTGCCAGCAGTTCCTCGGGGGGGCCCCAAGAGACCCAGTACTTC. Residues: CASSSSGGPQETQYF.

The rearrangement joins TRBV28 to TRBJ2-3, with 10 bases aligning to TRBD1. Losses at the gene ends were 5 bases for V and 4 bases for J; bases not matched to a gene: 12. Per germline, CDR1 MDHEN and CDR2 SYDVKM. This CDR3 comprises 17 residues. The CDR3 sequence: CASSQLAGTGVSDTQYF. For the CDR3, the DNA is TGTGCCAGCAGTCAACTCGCCGGGACAGGGGTTTCAGATACGCAGTATTTT.

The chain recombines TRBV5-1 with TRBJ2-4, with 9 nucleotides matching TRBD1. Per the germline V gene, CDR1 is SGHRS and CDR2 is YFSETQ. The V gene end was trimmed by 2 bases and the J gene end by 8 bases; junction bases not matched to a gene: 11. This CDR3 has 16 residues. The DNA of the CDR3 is TGCGCCAGCAGCTTAGGGCCGGGACAGGGTGGAGACATTCAGTACTTC. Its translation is CASSLGPGQGGDIQYF.

The CDR3 DNA follows: TGTGCCAGCAGTTACCCGGCCGGGACGAGGGACGGCGAGCAGTTCTTC. It translates to CASSYPAGTRDGEQFF. This rearrangement joins TRBV6-5 to TRBJ2-1, with D perhaps TRBD1 or TRBD2 (5 bases each). Germline-derived CDR1 and CDR2 are MNHEY and SVGAGI. CDR3 length: 16 amino acids. V lost 2 bases, J lost 10 bases, and 21 bases lay in between.

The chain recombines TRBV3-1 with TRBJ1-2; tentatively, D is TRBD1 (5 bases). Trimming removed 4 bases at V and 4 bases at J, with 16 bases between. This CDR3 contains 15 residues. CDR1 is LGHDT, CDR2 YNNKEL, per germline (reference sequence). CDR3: CASSPQLGAFYGYTF. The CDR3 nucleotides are TGTGCCAGCAGCCCCCAACTAGGGGCGTTCTATGGCTACACCTTC.